This note documents a single T cell receptor (beta chain) sequence. Antigen specificity is unknown. Other DNA sequences within the sample encode an identical CDR3. The V and J ends lost 7 bases and 1 base respectively, with 10 bases between them. Germline loops: CDR1 SQVTM, CDR2 ANQGSEA. The CDR3 is made up of 12 amino acids. The data are from a study of cytomegalovirus exposure and HLA in healthy donors. Study-wide results and caveats: TCR beta sequences reportedly predicted most subjects' HLA-A and HLA-B alleles accurately.

This PCR relied on a set of 60 Vbeta primers and 13 Jbeta primers. Profiled with immunoSEQ multiplex PCR; TCRdb holds only in-frame clones, not every one. The sample includes under 200,000 clones, roughly 75% of them seen just once. This chain joins TRBV29-1 and TRBJ1-1, with D perhaps TRBD1 (5 bases). What was sequenced was PBMCs. The clonotype was recovered from a man in his forties or fifties in good health and CMV-seronegative. This chain's CDR3 is CSGLTGNTEAFF. The CDR3 nucleotides read TGCAGCGGCCTAACAGGGAACACTGAAGCTTTCTTT.